These 8 T cell receptor beta chains were sequenced from one sample in a study of blood T cell repertoires in COVID-19. TCRdb's copy holds only in-frame clones and misses some; the assay was immunoSEQ multiplex PCR. This table holds about 86,000 clones, over 80% found once. Material: peripheral blood. These receptors originate from a woman over 75 with active or convalescent COVID-19.

As DNA, the CDR3 is TGTGCCAGCAGTGAAGGGGTCGGGACAGGGGATCTGAGGTACGAGCAGTACTTC. This sequence encodes CASSEGVGTGDLRYEQYF. This chain connects TRBV2 to TRBJ2-7; 10 bases are a match to TRBD1. CDR3 size: 18 residues. V lost 1 base to trimming and J lost 4 bases; unmatched junction nucleotides: 13. Germline V gene lookup returns CDR1 SNHLY and CDR2 FYNNEI.

V is TRBV18 and J is TRBJ2-2; maybe TRBD2 (7 bases). The CDR3 is made up of 17 amino acids. The V and J ends lost 1 base and 1 base respectively, with 13 bases between them. Germline-derived CDR1 and CDR2 are KGHSH and LQKENI. The CDR3 DNA reads TGTGCCAGCTCACCACTTGAAGCGGGACAGAACACCGGGGAGCTGTTTTTT. It yields the protein CASSPLEAGQNTGELFF.

This clone has only one observation. The chain couples TRBV2 to TRBJ2-5, with a possible D match to TRBD2 (6 bases). The V end was cut by 5 bases, the J end by 13 bases, with 17 bases between. Germline V gene sequence: CDR1 SNHLY, CDR2 FYNNEI. The CDR3 is 12 residues long. The CDR3 here is CASSLRDSRVYF. DNA of the CDR3: TGTGCCAGCAGTCTCAGGGACTCCCGTGTGTACTTC. Filled out from reference TRBV2 and TRBJ2-5, the complete variable domain reads EPEVTQTPSHQVTQMGQEVILRCVPISNHLYFYWYRQILGQKVEFLVSFYNNEISEKSEIFDDQFSVERPDGSNFTLKIRSTKLEDSAMYFCASSLRDSRVYFGPGTRLLVL.

The genes are TRBV10-3 and TRBJ1-2; D might be TRBD1 (6 bases). This CDR3 spans 14 amino acids. V was cut by 10 bases and J by 3 bases, with 18 bases left in between. Germline-derived CDR1 and CDR2 are ENHRY and SYGVKD. CDR3 protein: CATSQGVLHYGYTF. The CDR3 region has the DNA TGTGCCACCTCACAGGGAGTGTTGCACTATGGCTACACCTTC.

This chain links TRBV7-8 with TRBJ2-7, with 9 bases that match TRBD1. CDR1 and CDR2 (germline): SGHVS, FQNEAQ. Unmatched junction bases numbered 11, after V lost 5 bases and J lost 3 bases. The CDR3 length is 16 residues. DNA of the CDR3: TGTGCCAGCAGCCCCCGGGACAGGGACCCCTACTACGAGCAGTACTTC. Its translation: CASSPRDRDPYYEQYF. Variable domain in full (rest from reference TRBV7-8 and TRBJ2-7): GAGVSQSPRYKVAKRGQDVALRCDPISGHVSLFWYQQALGQGPEFLTYFQNEAQLDKSGLPSDRFFAERPEGSVSTLKIQRTQQEDSAVYLCASSPRDRDPYYEQYFGPGTRLTVT.

This chain links TRBV19 with TRBJ2-7; 8 bases fit TRBD2. Germline-derived CDR1 and CDR2 are LNHDA and SQIVND (reference sequence). Germline trimming cut 3 bases from V and 1 base from J; bases unmatched to any gene: 5. This CDR3 is 15 amino acids long. The CDR3 region has the DNA TGTGCCAGTAGTATTTTAGCGGGGCATTCCTACGAGCAGTACTTC. The encoded protein is CASSILAGHSYEQYF.

Only a few counts were recorded for this clone. This chain uses TRBV4-1 with TRBJ2-2; TRBD1 agrees at 7 bases. The junction had 7 bases not matched to a gene; V was cut back by 0 bases and J by 6 bases. The germline gives CDR1 MGHRA, CDR2 YSYEKL. The CDR3 length is 16 residues. Here the CDR3 DNA reads TGCGCCAGCAGCCAAGATCTTGGGACAGAAGCCGGGGAGCTGTTTTTT. This gives the protein CASSQDLGTEAGELFF.

This chain connects TRBV11-3 to TRBJ2-7; D not certain. The CDR3 consists of 12 residues. Germline CDR1 and CDR2: SGHNT and YENEEA. The V end lost 5 bases, the J end lost 4 bases, and 9 bases lay between the germline ends. For the CDR3, the DNA is TGTGCCAGCAGCCCCCCCGGTTACGAGCAGTACTTC. Translating gives CASSPPGYEQYF.